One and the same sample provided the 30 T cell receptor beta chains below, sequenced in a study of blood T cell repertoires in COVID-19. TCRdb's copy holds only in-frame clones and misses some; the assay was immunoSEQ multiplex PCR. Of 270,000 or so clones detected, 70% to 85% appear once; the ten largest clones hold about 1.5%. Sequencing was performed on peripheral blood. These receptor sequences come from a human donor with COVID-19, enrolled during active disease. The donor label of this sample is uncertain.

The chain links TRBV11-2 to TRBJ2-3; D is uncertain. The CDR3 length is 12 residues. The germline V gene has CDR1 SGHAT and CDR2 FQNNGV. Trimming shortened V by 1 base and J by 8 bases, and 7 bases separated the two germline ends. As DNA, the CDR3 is TGTGCCAGCAGCTTAGGCGCAGGTACGCAGTATTTT. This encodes CASSLGAGTQYF.

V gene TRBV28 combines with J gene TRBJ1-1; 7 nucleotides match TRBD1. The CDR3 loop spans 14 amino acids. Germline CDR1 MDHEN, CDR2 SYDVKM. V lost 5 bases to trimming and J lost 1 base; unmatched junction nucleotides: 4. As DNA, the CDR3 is TGTGCCAGCAGTCACAGGACAGGGAACACTGAAGCTTTCTTT. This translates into CASSHRTGNTEAFF. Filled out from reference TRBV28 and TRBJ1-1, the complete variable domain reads DVKVTQSSRYLVKRTGEKVFLECVQDMDHENMFWYRQDPGLGLRLIYFSYDVKMKEKGDIPEGYSVSREKKERFSLILESASTNQTSMYLCASSHRTGNTEAFFGQGTRLTVV.

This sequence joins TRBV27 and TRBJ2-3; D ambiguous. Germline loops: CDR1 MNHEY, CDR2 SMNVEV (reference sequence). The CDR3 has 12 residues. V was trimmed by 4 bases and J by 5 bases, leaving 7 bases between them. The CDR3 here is CASSSSGDTQYF. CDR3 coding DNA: TGTGCCAGCAGTTCCTCGGGAGATACGCAGTATTTT.

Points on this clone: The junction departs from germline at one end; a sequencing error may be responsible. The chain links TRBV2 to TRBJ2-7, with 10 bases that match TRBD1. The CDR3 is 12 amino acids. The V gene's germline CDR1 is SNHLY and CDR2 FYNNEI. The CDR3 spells CASSYQPGQGLF. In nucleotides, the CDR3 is TGTGCCAGCAGCTACCAACCGGGACAGGGGCTTTTC. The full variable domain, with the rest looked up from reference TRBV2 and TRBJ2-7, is EPEVTQTPSHQVTQMGQEVILRCVPISNHLYFYWYRQILGQKVEFLVSFYNNEISEKSEIFDDQFSVERPDGSNFTLKIRSTKLEDSAMYFCASSYQPGQGLFGPGTRLTVT.

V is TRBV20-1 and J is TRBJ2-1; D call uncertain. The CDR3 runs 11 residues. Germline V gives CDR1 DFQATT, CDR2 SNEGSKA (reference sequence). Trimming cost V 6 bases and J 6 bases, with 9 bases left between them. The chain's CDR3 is CSALLFNEQFF. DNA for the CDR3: TGCAGTGCGCTACTCTTCAATGAGCAGTTCTTC.

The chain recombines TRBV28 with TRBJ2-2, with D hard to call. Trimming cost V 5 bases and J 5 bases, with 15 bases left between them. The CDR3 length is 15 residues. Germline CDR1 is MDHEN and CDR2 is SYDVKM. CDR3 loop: CASSPFSFLTGELFF. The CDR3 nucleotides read TGTGCCAGCAGTCCTTTTAGTTTCTTAACCGGGGAGCTGTTTTTT.

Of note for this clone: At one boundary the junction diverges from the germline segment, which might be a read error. The CDR3 protein is CASSPNRQGKETQYF. The CDR3 region has the DNA TGTGCTAGCAGCCCGAACCGGCAGGGAAAAGAGACCCAGTACTTC. The chain combines TRBV7-7 with TRBJ2-5, with TRBD1 as a possible D gene (5 bases). The CDR3 is 15 residues long. CDR1 is SSHAT and CDR2 is FNYEAQ in the germline V gene (reference sequence).

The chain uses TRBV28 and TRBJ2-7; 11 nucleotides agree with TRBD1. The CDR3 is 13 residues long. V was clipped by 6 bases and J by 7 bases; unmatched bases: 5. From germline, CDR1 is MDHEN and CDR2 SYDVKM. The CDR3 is CASRGQGVREQYF. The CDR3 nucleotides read TGTGCCAGCAGGGGACAGGGGGTCAGGGAGCAGTACTTC.

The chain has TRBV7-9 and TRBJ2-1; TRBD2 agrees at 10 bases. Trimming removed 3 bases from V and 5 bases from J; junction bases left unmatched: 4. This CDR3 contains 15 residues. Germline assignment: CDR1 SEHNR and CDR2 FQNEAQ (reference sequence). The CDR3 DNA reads TGTGCCAGCAGCTTCAGGACTAGCGGTAACAATGAGCAGTTCTTC. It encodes CASSFRTSGNNEQFF.

CDR3 sequence reads: CASSLAPSGTYNEQFF. CDR3 coding DNA: TGTGCCAGCAGCTTAGCCCCTAGCGGTACCTACAATGAGCAGTTCTTC. The genes are TRBV7-2 and TRBJ2-1; 7 bases are a match to TRBD2. Germline V gives CDR1 SGHTA, CDR2 FQGNSA. J gave up 2 bases and V 0 bases, and 4 bases lay outside the gene matches. The CDR3 sequence is 16 residues long. The whole variable domain, remainder taken from reference TRBV7-2 and TRBJ2-1, is GAGVSQSPSNKVTEKGKDVELRCDPISGHTALYWYRQSLGQGLEFLIYFQGNSAPDKSGLPSDRFSAERTGGSVSTLTIQRTQQEDSAVYLCASSLAPSGTYNEQFFGPGTRLTVL.

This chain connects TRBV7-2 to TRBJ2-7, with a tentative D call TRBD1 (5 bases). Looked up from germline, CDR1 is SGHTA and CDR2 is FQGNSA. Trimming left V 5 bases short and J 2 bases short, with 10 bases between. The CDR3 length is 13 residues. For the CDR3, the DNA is TGTGCCAGCAGCGTGACAGCAACCTACGAGCAGTACTTC. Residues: CASSVTATYEQYF.

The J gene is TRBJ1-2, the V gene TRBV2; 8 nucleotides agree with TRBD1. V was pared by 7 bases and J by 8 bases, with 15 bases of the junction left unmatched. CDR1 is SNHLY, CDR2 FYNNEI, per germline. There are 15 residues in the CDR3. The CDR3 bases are TGTGCCAGCACCGGGACGCAGGGGGCAGGAGAAGGCTACACCTTC. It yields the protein CASTGTQGAGEGYTF.

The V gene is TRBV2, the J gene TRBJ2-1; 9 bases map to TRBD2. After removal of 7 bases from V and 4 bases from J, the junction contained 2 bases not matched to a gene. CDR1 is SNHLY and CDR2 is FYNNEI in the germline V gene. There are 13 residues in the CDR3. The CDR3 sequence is CASTTSGYNEQFF. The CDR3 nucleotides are TGTGCCAGCACGACTAGCGGTTACAATGAGCAGTTCTTC.

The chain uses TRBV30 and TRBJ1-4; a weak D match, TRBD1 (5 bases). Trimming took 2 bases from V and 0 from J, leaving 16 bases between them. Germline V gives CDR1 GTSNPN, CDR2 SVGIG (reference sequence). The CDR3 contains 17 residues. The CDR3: CAWSRSLGVATNEKLFF. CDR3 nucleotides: TGTGCCTGGAGTCGTTCCCTAGGGGTCGCAACTAATGAAAAACTGTTTTTT.

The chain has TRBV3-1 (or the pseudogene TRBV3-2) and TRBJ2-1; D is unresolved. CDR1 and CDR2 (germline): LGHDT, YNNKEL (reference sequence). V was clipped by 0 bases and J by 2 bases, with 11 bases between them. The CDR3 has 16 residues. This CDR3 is CASSQDLVSTYNEQFF. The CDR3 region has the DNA TGTGCCAGCAGCCAAGACTTGGTTAGCACCTACAATGAGCAGTTCTTC.

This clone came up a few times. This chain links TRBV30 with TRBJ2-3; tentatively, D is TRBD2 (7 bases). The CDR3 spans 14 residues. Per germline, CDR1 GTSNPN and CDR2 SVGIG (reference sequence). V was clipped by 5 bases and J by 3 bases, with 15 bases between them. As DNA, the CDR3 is TGTGCCTGGCAAAGGGGGGGAACTACAGATACGCAGTATTTT. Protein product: CAWQRGGTTDTQYF.

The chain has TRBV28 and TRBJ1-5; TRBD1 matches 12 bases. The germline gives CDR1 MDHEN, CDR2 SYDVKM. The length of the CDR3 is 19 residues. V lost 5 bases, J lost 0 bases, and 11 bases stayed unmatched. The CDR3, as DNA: TGTGCCAGCAGTAAGCTTAGGGGGACAGGGGGCTATAGCAATCAGCCCCAGCATTTT. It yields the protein CASSKLRGTGGYSNQPQHF.

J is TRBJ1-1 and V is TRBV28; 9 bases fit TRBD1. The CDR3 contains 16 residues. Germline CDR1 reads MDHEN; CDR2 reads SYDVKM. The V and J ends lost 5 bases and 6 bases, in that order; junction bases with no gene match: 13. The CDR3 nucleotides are TGTGCCAGCAGTCCCTGGGACAGGGTGAACATCGCTGAAGCTTTCTTT. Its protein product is CASSPWDRVNIAEAFF.

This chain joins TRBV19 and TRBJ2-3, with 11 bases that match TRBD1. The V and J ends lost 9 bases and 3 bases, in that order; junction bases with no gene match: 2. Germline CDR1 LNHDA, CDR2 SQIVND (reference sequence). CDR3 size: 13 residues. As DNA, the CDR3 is TGTGCCAGCCGGGACAGGGGGACAGATACGCAGTATTTT. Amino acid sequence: CASRDRGTDTQYF.

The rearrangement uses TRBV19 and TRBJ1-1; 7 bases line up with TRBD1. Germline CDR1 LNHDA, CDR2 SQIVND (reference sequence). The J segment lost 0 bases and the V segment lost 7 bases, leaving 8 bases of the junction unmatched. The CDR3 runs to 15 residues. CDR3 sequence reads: CASTPGQHMNTEAFF. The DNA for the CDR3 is TGTGCCAGTACTCCGGGACAGCACATGAACACTGAAGCTTTCTTT.

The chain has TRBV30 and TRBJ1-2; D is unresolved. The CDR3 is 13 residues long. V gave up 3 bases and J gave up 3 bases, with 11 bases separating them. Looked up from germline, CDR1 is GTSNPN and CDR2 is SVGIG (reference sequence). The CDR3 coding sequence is TGTGCCTGGAGGTCGCAGTCCTACTATGGCTACACCTTC. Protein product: CAWRSQSYYGYTF.

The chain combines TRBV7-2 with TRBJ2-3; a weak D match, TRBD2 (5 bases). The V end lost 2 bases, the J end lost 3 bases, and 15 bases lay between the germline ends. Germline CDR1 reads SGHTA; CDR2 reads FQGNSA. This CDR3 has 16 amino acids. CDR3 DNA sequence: TGTGCCAGCAGCTTACAAGGTTACGGGAATACAGATACGCAGTATTTT. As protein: CASSLQGYGNTDTQYF. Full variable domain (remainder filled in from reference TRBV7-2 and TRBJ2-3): GAGVSQSPSNKVTEKGKDVELRCDPISGHTALYWYRQSLGQGLEFLIYFQGNSAPDKSGLPSDRFSAERTGGSVSTLTIQRTQQEDSAVYLCASSLQGYGNTDTQYFGPGTRLTVL.

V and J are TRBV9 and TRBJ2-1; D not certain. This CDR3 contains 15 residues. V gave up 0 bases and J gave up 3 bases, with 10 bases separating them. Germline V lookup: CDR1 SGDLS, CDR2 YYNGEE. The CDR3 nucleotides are TGTGCCAGCAGCGTAGGCCAGGCGAACTACAATGAGCAGTTCTTC. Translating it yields CASSVGQANYNEQFF.

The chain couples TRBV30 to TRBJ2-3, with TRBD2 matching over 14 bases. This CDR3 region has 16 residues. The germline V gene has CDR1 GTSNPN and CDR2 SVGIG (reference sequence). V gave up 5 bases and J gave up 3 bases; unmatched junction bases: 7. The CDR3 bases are TGTGCCTGGCGTCGATGGACTAGCGGGAGGACAGATACGCAGTATTTT. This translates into CAWRRWTSGRTDTQYF.

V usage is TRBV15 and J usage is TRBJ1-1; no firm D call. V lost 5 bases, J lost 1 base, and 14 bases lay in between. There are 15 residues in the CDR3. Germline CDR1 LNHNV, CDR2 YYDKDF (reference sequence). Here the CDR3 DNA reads TGTGCCACCAGCCGCCGGTCGTCCGGGAACACTGAAGCTTTCTTT. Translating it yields CATSRRSSGNTEAFF. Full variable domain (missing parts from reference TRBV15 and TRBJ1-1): DAMVIQNPRYQVTQFGKPVTLSCSQTLNHNVMYWYQQKSSQAPKLLFHYYDKDFNNEADTPDNFQSRRPNTSFCFLDIRSPGLGDTAMYLCATSRRSSGNTEAFFGQGTRLTVV.

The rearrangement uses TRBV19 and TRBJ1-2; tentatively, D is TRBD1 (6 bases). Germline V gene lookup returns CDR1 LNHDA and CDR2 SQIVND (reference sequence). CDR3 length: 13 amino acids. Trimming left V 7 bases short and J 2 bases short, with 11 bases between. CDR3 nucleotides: TGTGCCAGTACCCCTACAGGGAACTATGGCTACACCTTC. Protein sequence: CASTPTGNYGYTF.

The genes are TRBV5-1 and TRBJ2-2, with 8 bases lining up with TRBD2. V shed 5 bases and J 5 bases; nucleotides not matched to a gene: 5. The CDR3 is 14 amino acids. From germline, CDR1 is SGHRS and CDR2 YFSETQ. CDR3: CASRAGDRTGELFF. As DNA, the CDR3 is TGCGCCAGCAGAGCGGGAGATCGGACCGGGGAGCTGTTTTTT.

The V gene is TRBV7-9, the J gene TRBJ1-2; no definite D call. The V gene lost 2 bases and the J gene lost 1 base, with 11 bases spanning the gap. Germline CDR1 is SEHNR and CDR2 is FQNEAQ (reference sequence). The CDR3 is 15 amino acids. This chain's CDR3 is CASSLSQASNYGYTF. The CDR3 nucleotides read TGTGCCAGCAGCTTATCCCAGGCCAGTAACTATGGCTACACCTTC.

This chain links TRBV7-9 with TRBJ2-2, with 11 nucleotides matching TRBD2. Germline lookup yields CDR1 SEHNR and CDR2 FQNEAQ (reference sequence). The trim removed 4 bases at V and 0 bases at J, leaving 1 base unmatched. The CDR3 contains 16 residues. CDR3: CASSSGLAANTGELFF. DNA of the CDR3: TGTGCCAGCAGCTCGGGACTAGCGGCGAACACCGGGGAGCTGTTTTTT. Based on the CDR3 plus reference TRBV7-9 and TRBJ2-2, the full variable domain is DTGVSQNPRHKITKRGQNVTFRCDPISEHNRLYWYRQTLGQGPEFLTYFQNEAQLEKSRLLSDRFSAERPKGSFSTLEIQRTEQGDSAMYLCASSSGLAANTGELFFGEGSRLTVL.

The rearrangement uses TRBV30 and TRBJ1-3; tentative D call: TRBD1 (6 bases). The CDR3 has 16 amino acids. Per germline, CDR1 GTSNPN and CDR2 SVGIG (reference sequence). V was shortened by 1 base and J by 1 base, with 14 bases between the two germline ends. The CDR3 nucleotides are TGTGCCTGGAGTGAAATAGGGGGATATTCTGGAAACACCATATATTTT. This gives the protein CAWSEIGGYSGNTIYF.